Listed below are T cell receptor beta chains from one sample, sequenced in a study of blood T cell repertoires in COVID-19. The table came from immunoSEQ multiplex PCR; TCRdb's copy has only in-frame clones and leaves some out. The sample has tens of thousands of clones, around nine tenths seen once. Sequencing input: peripheral blood. Source of these receptors: a human donor in a cohort sampled during active COVID-19. CDR3s include the opening cysteine and the closing phenylalanine or tryptophan. Each record gives: clone size, CDR3 length, J gene, D gene, V gene, CDR3 DNA, CDR3 protein. A D gene is named only where the DNA matches it firmly. Expanded clones are given a class, and other clones once, few, many or no size at all.

- 15 TRBJ2-7 TRBD2 TRBV4-2 TGTGCCAGCAGCCCAGAGCGGGGGGGATCCTACGAGCAGTACTTC CASSPERGGSYEQYF
- 17 TRBJ1-2 TRBD1 TRBV2 TGTGCCAGCAGTGAAGTGCCTATGCAGGGGGCGGCGGATGGCTACACCTTC CASSEVPMQGAADGYTF
- 14 TRBJ1-6 TRBD1 TRBV6-1 TGTGCCAGCAGTGAATTGACAGGGGGCTCACCCCTCCACTTT CASSELTGGSPLHF
- 11 TRBJ2-7 - TRBV28 TGTGCCAGCAGCTACGGGAGCGAGCAGTACTTC CASSYGSEQYF
- 16 TRBJ1-1 - TRBV24-1 TGTGCCACCAGTGATTTAGGACAGCCCGTGAACACTGAAGCTTTCTTT CATSDLGQPVNTEAFF
- 15 TRBJ1-3 - TRBV19 TGTGCCAGTGTTAAGACAGGAAGCTCTGGAAACACCATATATTTT CASVKTGSSGNTIYF
- 13 TRBJ1-2 - TRBV10-3 TGTGCCATCAGTGAGTCCCGGTGGGAGGGCTACACCTTC CAISESRWEGYTF
- 13 TRBJ1-6 - TRBV4-1 TGCGCCAGCAGCCAAGTAGTGGTTTCACCCCTCCACTTT CASSQVVVSPLHF
- 16 TRBJ1-1 TRBD1 TRBV11-2 TGTGCCAGCAGCCTACACCGGGACAGGCTGAACACTGAAGCTTTCTTT CASSLHRDRLNTEAFF
- 19 TRBJ2-1 TRBD1 TRBV11-2 TGTGCCAGCAGCGTAAACCGCCTCCGGGACAGGGGGCACTACAATGAGCAGTTCTTC CASSVNRLRDRGHYNEQFF
once 14 TRBJ1-2 TRBD1 TRBV7-9 TGTGCCAGCAGCCGTCGACAGGGGGGGTATGGCTACACCTTC CASSRRQGGYGYTF
- 14 TRBJ1-2 - TRBV2 TGTGCCAGCAGTGTACAGGCGTCTAACTATGGCTACACCTTC CASSVQASNYGYTF
- 15 TRBJ2-7 TRBD1 TRBV9 TGTGCCAGCAGCCCTACGACAGGGAGCTCCTACGAGCAGTACTTC CASSPTTGSSYEQYF
- 15 TRBJ1-5 TRBD1 TRBV24-1 TGTGCCACCAGTGAGGGGACAGGGGGGCATCAGCCCCAGCATTTT CATSEGTGGHQPQHF
- 14 TRBJ1-2 - TRBV24-1 TGTGCCACCAGCCCCGGGAAGAACGGGGGGCGCTACACCTTC CATSPGKNGGRYTF
- 16 TRBJ1-5 TRBD1 TRBV18 TGTGCCAGCTCACCTGCGGACAGGGGGCTAGGTCAGCCCCAGCATTTT CASSPADRGLGQPQHF
- 13 TRBJ1-1 - TRBV4-1 TGCGCCAGCAGCCAGGCTAGGGGTACTGAAGCTTTCTTT CASSQARGTEAFF
- 19 TRBJ1-1 - TRBV10-3 TGTGCCATCACCTCTAGCCTTTGGGGGGGGCAGGGGATGAACACTGAAGCTTTCTTT CAITSSLWGGQGMNTEAFF
- 15 TRBJ1-2 TRBD1 TRBV5-1 TGCGCCAGCAGCCCCAACCCCGGGACAGGCCATGGCTACACCTTC CASSPNPGTGHGYTF
- 15 TRBJ1-4 - TRBV30 TGTGCCTGGAGAGCCCAGGGGTCAACTAATGAAAAACTGTTTTTT CAWRAQGSTNEKLFF
- 16 TRBJ2-7 - TRBV11-2 TGTGCCAGCAGCTTAAAAGGGGGACCAATCTCCTACGAGCAGTACTTC CASSLKGGPISYEQYF
- 15 TRBJ1-1 - TRBV5-1 TGCGCCAGCAGCCCGTGGGGGGGCGCGAACACTGAAGCTTTCTTT CASSPWGGANTEAFF
- 16 TRBJ1-4 TRBD1 TRBV18 TGTGCCAGCTCCGCATCTTCCCGGGGACAGGTTGAAAAACTGTTTTTT CASSASSRGQVEKLFF
- 13 TRBJ2-5 TRBD2 TRBV12-3/TRBV12-4 TGTGCCAGCAGCGTAGCGGGGAAAGAGACCCAGTACTTC CASSVAGKETQYF
- 17 TRBJ1-1 TRBD1 TRBV11-2 TGTGCCAGCAGCATCGTGACAGGGGGCAACAGGAACACTGAAGCTTTCTTT CASSIVTGGNRNTEAFF
- 14 TRBJ2-7 TRBD1 TRBV9 TGTGCCAGCAGCGTAGGGGACAGGGGGGACGAGCAGTACTTC CASSVGDRGDEQYF